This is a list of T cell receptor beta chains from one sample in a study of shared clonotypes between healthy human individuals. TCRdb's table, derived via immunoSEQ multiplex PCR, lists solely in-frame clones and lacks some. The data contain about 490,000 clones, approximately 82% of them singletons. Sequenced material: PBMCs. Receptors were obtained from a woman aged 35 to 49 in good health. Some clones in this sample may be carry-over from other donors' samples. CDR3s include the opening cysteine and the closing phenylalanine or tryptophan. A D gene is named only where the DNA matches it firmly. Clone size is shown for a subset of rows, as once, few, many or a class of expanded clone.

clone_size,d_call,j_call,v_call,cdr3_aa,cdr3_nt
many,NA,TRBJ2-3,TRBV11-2,CASSSSQTQYF,TGTGCCAGCAGCTCCTCACAAACGCAGTATTTT
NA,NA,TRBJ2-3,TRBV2,CASSEYGVGTDTQYF,TGTGCCAGCAGTGAATACGGGGTAGGCACAGATACGCAGTATTTT
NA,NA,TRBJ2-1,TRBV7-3,CASSLKQGVRNEQFF,TGTGCCAGCAGCTTGAAACAGGGAGTACGCAATGAGCAGTTCTTC
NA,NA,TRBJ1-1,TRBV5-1,CASSLLQGNTEAFF,TGCGCCAGCAGCTTATTACAGGGGAACACTGAAGCTTTCTTT
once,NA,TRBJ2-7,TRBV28,CASRRRGAYEQYF,TGTGCCAGCAGGCGCAGGGGGGCCTACGAGCAGTACTTC
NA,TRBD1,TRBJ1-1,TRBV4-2,CASSQYPGTEEAFF,TGTGCCAGCAGCCAATATCCCGGGACAGAAGAAGCTTTCTTT
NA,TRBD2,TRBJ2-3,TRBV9,CASSVAGLAGLETDTQYF,TGTGCCAGCAGCGTAGCGGGTCTAGCGGGACTCGAGACAGATACGCAGTATTTT
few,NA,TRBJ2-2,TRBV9,CASSPGIGEANTGELFF,TGTGCCAGCAGCCCAGGCATCGGGGAAGCGAACACCGGGGAGCTGTTTTTT
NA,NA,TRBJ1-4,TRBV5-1,CASSLVPNEKLFF,TGCGCCAGCAGCTTGGTCCCTAATGAAAAACTGTTTTTT
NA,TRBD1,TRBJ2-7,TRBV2,CASSGRGLVGQYF,TGTGCCAGCAGTGGTAGGGGGCTAGTAGGGCAGTACTTC
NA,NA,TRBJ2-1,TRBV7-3,CASSPGANNEQFF,TGTGCCAGCAGCCCCGGGGCGAACAATGAGCAGTTCTTC
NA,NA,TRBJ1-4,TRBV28,CASSSGSGTNEKLFF,TGTGCCAGCAGTAGTGGTTCGGGGACTAATGAAAAACTGTTTTTT
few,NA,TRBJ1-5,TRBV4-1,CASSQESRGNQPQHF,TGCGCCAGCAGCCAAGAGAGTCGGGGTAATCAGCCCCAGCATTTT
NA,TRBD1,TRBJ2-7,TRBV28,CASQTGGASYEQYF,TGTGCCAGCCAAACAGGGGGCGCGTCCTACGAGCAGTACTTC
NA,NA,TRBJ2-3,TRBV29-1,CSVEVLGIGGGGTDTQYF,TGCAGCGTTGAGGTCTTAGGAATTGGCGGGGGCGGCACAGATACGCAGTATTTT
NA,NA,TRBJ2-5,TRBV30,CAWSVRGETQYF,TGTGCCTGGAGTGTACGTGGCGAGACCCAGTACTTC
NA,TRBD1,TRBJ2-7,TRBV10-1,CASSVAAGTGTYEQYF,TGCGCCAGCAGTGTAGCAGCCGGGACAGGGACCTACGAGCAGTACTTC
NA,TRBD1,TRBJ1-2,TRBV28,CAIRTGRTNYGYTF,TGTGCCATCAGGACAGGGAGAACCAACTATGGCTACACCTTC
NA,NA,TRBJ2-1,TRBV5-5,CASSPPATDNEQFF,TGTGCCAGCAGCCCGCCAGCGACCGACAATGAGCAGTTCTTC
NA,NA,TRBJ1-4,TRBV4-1,CASSQDRVGEKLFF,TGCGCCAGCAGCCAAGATAGGGTTGGGGAAAAACTGTTTTTT
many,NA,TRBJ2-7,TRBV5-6,CASSLPGSSYEQYF,TGTGCCAGCAGCTTGCCCGGAAGCTCCTACGAGCAGTACTTC
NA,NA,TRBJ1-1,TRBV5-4,CASSLPGLNTEAFF,TGTGCCAGCAGCCTGCCCGGGTTGAACACTGAAGCTTTCTTT
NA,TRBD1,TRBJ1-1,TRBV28,CASRSRQGWVAEAFF,TGTGCCAGCAGAAGCAGACAGGGTTGGGTCGCTGAAGCTTTCTTT
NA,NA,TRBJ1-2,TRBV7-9,CASSPSTREWGYTF,TGTGCCAGCAGCCCCTCCACTAGGGAATGGGGCTACACCTTC
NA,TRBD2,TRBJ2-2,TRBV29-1,CSVGREADTGELFF,TGCAGCGTGGGGCGGGAGGCGGACACCGGGGAGCTGTTTTTT
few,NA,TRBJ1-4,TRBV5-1,CASSLGQSNEKLFF,TGCGCCAGCAGCTTGGGACAGTCAAATGAAAAACTGTTTTTT
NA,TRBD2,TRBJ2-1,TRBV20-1,CSAGGLAVQFF,TGCAGTGCCGGGGGACTAGCGGTGCAGTTCTTC
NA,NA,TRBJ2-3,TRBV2,CASSKFLSTDTQYF,TGTGCCAGCAGTAAGTTTCTCAGCACAGATACGCAGTATTTT
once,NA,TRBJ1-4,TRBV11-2,CASSLGGGAATNEKLFF,TGTGCCAGCAGCTTAGGTGGAGGGGCGGCAACTAATGAAAAACTGTTTTTT
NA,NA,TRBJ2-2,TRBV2,CASSKTVHSGELFF,TGTGCCAGCAGTAAGACCGTACACTCCGGGGAGCTGTTTTTT
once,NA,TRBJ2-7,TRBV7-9,CASSLGLSYSYEQYF,TGTGCCAGCAGCTTGGGGCTATCTTACTCCTACGAGCAGTACTTC
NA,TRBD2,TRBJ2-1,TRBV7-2,CASSLDPIAGVSIEQFF,TGTGCCAGCAGCTTAGACCCGATAGCGGGAGTGAGTATTGAGCAGTTCTTC